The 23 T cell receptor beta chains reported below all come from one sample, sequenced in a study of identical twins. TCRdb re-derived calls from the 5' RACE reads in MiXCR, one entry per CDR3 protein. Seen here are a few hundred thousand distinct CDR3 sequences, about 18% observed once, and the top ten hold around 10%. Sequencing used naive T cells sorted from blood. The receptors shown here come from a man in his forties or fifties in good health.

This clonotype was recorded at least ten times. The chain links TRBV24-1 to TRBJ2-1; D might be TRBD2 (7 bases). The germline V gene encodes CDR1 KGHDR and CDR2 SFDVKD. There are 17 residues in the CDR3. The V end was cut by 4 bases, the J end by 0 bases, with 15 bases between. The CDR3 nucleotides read TGTGCCACCAGTGAGCCTGGCGGGGGACACTCCTACAATGAGCAGTTCTTC. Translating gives CATSEPGGGHSYNEQFF.

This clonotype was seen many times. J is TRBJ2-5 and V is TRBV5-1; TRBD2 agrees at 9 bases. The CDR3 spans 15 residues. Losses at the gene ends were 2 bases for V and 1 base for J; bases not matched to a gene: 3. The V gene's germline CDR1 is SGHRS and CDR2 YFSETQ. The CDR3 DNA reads TGCGCCAGCAGCTTCGGTAGCGGGGGCCAAGAGACCCAGTACTTC. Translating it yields CASSFGSGGQETQYF.

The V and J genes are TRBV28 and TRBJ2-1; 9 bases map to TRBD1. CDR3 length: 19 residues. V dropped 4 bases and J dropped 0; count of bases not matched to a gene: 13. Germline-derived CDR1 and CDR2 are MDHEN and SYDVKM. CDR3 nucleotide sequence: TGTGCCAGCAGTTCCACAGGGGGCAGCGGGACGAGCTCCTACAATGAGCAGTTCTTC. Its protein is CASSSTGGSGTSSYNEQFF. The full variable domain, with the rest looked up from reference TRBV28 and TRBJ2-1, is DVKVTQSSRYLVKRTGEKVFLECVQDMDHENMFWYRQDPGLGLRLIYFSYDVKMKEKGDIPEGYSVSREKKERFSLILESASTNQTSMYLCASSSTGGSGTSSYNEQFFGPGTRLTVL.

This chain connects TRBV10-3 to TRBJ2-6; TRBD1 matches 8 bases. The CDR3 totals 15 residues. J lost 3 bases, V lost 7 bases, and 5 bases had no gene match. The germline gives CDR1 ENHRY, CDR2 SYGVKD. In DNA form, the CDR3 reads TGTGCCATCACAGGACAGGGACGTGGGGCCAACGTCCTGACTTTC. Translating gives CAITGQGRGANVLTF.

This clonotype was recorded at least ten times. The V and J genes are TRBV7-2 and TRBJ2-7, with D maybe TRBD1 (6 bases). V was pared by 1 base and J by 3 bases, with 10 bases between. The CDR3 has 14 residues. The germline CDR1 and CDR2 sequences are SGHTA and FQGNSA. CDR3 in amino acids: CASSLGGQLYEQYF. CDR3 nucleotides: TGTGCCAGCAGCTTAGGGGGACAACTCTACGAGCAGTACTTC. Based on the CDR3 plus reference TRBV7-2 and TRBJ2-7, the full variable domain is GAGVSQSPSNKVTEKGKDVELRCDPISGHTALYWYRQSLGQGLEFLIYFQGNSAPDKSGLPSDRFSAERTGGSVSTLTIQRTQQEDSAVYLCASSLGGQLYEQYFGPGTRLTVT.

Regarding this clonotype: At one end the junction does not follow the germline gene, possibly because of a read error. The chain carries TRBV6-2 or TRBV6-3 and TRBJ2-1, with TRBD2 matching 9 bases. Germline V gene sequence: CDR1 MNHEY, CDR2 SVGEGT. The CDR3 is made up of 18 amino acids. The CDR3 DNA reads TGTGCCAACAGTTACCACGCATCTGGCGGGGGGGGATTTTTGGAGCAGTTCTTC. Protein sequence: CANSYHASGGGGFLEQFF.

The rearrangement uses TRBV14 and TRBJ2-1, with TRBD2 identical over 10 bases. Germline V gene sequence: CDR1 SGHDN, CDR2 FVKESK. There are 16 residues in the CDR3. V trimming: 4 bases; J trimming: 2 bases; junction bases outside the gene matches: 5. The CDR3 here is CASSRGLAVTYNEQFF. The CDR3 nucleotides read TGTGCCAGCAGCCGCGGACTAGCGGTTACCTACAATGAGCAGTTCTTC. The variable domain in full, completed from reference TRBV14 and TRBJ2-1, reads EAGVTQFPSHSVIEKGQTVTLRCDPISGHDNLYWYRRVMGKEIKFLLHFVKESKQDESGMPNNRFLAERTGGTYSTLKVQPAELEDSGVYFCASSRGLAVTYNEQFFGPGTRLTVL.

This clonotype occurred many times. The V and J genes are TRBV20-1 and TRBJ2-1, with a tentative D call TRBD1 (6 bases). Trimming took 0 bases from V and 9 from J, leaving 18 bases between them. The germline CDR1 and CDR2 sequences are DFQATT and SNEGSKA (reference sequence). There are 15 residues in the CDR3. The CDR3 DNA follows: TGCAGTGCTAGAGAAACAGGGAAGGGCCGTCCTGAGCAGTTCTTC. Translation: CSARETGKGRPEQFF.

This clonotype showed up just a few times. The CDR3 sequence is CAITPGTSGPNEQFF. The DNA for the CDR3 is TGTGCCATCACTCCCGGGACTAGCGGCCCCAATGAGCAGTTCTTC. The chain links TRBV10-3 to TRBJ2-1, with TRBD2 matching over 11 bases. This CDR3 spans 15 amino acids. The V and J ends lost 7 bases and 6 bases, in that order; junction bases with no gene match: 8. Germline assignment: CDR1 ENHRY and CDR2 SYGVKD.

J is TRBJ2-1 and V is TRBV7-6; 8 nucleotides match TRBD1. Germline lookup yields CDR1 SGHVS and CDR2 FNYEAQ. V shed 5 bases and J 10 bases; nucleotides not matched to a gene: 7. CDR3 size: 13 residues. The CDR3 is CASSPLRDREQFF. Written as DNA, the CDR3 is TGTGCCAGCAGCCCCCTCCGGGACAGGGAGCAGTTCTTC.

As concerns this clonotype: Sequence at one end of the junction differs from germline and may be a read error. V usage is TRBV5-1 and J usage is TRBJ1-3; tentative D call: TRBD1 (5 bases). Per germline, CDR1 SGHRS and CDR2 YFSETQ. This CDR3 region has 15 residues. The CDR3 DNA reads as TGCGCCAGAAGCTTTAACGTTGGGACCGGAAACACCATATATTTT. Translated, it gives CARSFNVGTGNTIYF.

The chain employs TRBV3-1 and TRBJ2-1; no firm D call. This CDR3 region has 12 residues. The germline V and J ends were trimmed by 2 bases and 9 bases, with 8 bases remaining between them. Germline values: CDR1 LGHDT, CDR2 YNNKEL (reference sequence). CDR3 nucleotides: TGTGCCAGCAGCCAATCGTCCCTTGAGCAGTTCTTC. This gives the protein CASSQSSLEQFF.

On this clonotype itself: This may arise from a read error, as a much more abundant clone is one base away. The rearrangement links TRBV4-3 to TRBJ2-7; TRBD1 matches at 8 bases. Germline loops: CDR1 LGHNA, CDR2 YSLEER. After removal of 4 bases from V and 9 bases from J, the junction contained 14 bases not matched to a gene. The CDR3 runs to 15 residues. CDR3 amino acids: CASSPGTDRVTAQYF. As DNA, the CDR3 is TGCGCCAGCAGCCCAGGAACGGACAGGGTGACCGCGCAGTACTTC.

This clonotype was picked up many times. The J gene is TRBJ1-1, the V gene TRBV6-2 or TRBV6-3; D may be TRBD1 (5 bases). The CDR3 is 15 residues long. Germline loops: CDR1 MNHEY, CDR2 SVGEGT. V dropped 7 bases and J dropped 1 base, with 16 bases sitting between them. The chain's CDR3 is CASTPSWTTNTEAFF. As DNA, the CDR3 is TGTGCCAGCACCCCTAGTTGGACAACGAACACTGAAGCTTTCTTT.

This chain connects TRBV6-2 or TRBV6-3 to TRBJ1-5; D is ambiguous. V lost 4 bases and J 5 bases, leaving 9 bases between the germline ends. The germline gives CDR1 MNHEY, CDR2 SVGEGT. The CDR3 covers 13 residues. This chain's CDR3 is CASSSRDYQPQHF. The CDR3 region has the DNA TGTGCCAGCAGTTCGAGGGATTATCAGCCCCAGCATTTT.

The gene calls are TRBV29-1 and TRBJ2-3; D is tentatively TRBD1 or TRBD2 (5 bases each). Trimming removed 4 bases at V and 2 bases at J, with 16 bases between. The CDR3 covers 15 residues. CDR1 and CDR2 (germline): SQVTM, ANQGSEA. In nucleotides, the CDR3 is TGCAGCGTTGGAAACACTGGGACCTCCACAGATACGCAGTATTTT. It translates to CSVGNTGTSTDTQYF.

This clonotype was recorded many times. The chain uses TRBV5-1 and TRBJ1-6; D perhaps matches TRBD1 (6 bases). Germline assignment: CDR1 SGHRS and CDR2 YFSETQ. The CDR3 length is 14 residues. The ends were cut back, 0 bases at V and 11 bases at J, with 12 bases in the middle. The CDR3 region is CASSLVGGPTPLHF. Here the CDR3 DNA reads TGCGCCAGCAGCTTGGTTGGGGGGCCAACACCCCTCCACTTT.

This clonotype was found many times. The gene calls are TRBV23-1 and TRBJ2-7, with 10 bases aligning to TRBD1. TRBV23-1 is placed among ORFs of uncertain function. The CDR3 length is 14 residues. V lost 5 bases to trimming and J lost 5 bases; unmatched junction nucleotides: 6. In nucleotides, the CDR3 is TGCGCCAGCAGTGACAGGGGGCGCATCAACGAGCAGTACTTC. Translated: CASSDRGRINEQYF.

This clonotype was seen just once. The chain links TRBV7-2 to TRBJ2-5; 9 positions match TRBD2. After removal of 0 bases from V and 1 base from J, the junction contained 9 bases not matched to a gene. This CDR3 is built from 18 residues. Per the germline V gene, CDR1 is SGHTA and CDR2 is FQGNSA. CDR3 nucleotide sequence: TGTGCCAGCAGCTTAGCGAGTCTAGCGGGACCCCTCCAAGAGACCCAGTACTTC. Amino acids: CASSLASLAGPLQETQYF.

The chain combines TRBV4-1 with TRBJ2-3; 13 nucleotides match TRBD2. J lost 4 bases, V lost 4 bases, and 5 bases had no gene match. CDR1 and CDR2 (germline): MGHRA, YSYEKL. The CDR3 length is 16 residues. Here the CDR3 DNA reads TGCGCCAGCAGCCGAGGACTAGCGGGAGACCCAGATACGCAGTATTTT. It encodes CASSRGLAGDPDTQYF.

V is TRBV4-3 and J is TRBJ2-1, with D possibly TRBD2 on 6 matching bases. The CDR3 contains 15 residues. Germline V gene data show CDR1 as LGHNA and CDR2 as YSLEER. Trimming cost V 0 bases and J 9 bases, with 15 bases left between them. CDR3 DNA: TGCGCCAGCAGCCAAGATCCCCAGGAGCGGGTTGAGCAGTTCTTC. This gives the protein CASSQDPQERVEQFF.

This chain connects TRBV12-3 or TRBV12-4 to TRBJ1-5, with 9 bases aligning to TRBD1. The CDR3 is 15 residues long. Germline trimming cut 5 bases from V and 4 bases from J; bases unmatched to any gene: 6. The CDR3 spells CASSVTGGLNQPQHF. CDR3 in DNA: TGTGCCAGCAGTGTAACAGGGGGCCTAAATCAGCCCCAGCATTTT.

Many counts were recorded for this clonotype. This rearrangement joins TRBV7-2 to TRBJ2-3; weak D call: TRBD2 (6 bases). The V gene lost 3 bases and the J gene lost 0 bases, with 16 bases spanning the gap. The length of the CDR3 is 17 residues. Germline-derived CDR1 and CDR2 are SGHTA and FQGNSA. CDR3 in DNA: TGTGCCAGCAGCTTCTTCTTGACTAGAGCTAGCACAGATACGCAGTATTTT. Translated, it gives CASSFFLTRASTDTQYF.